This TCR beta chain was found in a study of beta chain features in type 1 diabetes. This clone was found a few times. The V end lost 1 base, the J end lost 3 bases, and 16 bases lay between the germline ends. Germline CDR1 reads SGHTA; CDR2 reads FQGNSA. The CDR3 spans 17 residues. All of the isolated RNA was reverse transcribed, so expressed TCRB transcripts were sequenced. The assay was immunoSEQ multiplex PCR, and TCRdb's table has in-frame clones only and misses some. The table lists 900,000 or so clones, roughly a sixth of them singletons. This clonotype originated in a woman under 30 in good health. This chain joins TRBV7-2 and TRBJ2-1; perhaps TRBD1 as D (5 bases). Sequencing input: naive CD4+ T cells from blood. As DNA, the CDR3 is TGTGCCAGCAGCTTAGGGGGCGGTAGTGTGGGCTACAATGAGCAGTTCTTC. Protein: CASSLGGGSVGYNEQFF.